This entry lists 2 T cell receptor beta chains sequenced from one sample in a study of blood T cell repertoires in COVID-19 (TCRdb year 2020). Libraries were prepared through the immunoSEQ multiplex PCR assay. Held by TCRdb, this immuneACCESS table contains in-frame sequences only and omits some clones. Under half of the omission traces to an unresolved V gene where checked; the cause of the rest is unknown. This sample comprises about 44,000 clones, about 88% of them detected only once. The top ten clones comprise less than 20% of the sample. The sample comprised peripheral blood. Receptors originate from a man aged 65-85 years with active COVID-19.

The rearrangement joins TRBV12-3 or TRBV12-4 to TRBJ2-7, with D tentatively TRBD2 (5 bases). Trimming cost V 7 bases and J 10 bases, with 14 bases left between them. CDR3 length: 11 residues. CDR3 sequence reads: CASTREGVQYF. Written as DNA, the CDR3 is TGTGCCAGCACCCGAGAGGGAGTACAGTACTTC.

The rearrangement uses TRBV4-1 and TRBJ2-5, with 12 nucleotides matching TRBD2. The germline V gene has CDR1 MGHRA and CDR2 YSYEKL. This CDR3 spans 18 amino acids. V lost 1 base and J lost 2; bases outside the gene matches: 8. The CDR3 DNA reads TGCGCCAGCAGCCAAGCACCCCTGACTAGCGGGGGACAAGAGACCCAGTACTTC. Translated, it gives CASSQAPLTSGGQETQYF.